Included here is one TCR beta chain sequence, with context. TCRdb keeps only in-frame clones here, not all; method: immunoSEQ multiplex PCR. The data contain 150,000 to 200,000 clones, about 91% of them singletons. Germline V gives CDR1 SEHNR, CDR2 FQNEAQ (reference sequence). The CDR3 spans 15 residues. V lost 5 bases, J lost 1 base, and 12 bases lay in between. The sample belongs to a study of T cell responses to AZD1222 COVID-19 vaccine. The material was peripheral blood, obtained 28 days after the second AZD1222 dose. The TCR comes from an adult who received the AZD1222 COVID-19 vaccine. The chain employs TRBV7-9 and TRBJ1-3; no clear D. The CDR3 bases are TGTGCCAGCAGCCCCTGGGAGTCTTCTGGAAACACCATATATTTT. Translation gives CASSPWESSGNTIYF.